This TCR beta chain is drawn from a study of identical twins. This CDR3 is 15 amino acids long. CDR1 is LGHDT, CDR2 YNNKEL, per germline (reference sequence). V was pared by 4 bases and J by 5 bases, with 4 bases of the junction left unmatched. MiXCR, run by TCRdb on the 5' RACE reads, gives a single entry per CDR3 protein. This sample has approximately 680,000 distinct CDR3 sequences, with under 8.5% found just once. This clonotype was seen a handful of times. Another study also made use of these data, one on yellow fever vaccine responses in identical twins.

The sequenced sample was PBMCs. The TCR comes from a young woman in good health. The chain couples TRBV3-1 to TRBJ2-1; 11 nucleotides align to TRBD2. The DNA of the CDR3 is TGTGCCAGCAGCCCTAGCGGGGGGACACACAATGAGCAGTTCTTC. This codes for CASSPSGGTHNEQFF.